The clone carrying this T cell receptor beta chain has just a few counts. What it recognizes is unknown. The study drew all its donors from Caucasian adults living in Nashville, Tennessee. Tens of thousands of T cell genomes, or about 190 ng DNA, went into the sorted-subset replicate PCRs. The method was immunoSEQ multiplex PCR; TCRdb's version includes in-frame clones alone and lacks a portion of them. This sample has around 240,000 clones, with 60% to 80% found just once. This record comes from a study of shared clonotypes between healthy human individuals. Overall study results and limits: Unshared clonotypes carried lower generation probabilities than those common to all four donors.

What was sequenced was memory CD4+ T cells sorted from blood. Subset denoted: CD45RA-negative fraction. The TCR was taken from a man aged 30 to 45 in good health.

CDR3 sequence reads: CASGTGGFYGYTF. For the CDR3, the DNA is TGTGCCAGCGGGACAGGGGGTTTTTATGGCTACACCTTC. The chain employs TRBV2 and TRBJ1-2, with 11 bases identical to TRBD1. Germline V gene data show CDR1 as SNHLY and CDR2 as FYNNEI. V lost 8 bases to trimming and J lost 5 bases; unmatched junction nucleotides: 4. CDR3 length equals 13 residues.